This TCR beta chain was observed in a study of blood T cells in healthy people across ages. Roughly 10 milliliters was the volume of peripheral blood drawn from each donor. Primers used in a second PCR of roughly 6 to 11 cycles were a sample-barcoded 5' primer and a J-beta primer mix. TCRdb itself ran the 5' RACE reads through MiXCR, one entry per CDR3 protein. Here the sample spans just under 750,000 distinct CDR3 sequences, 20% to 25% being singletons. The TCR was taken from a man between 65 and 79 years old in good health. The source material was blood.

Written as DNA, the CDR3 is TGTGCCAGCAAAAACCCGGGAGAGCAGTTCTTC. Its translation is CASKNPGEQFF. The chain links TRBV28 to TRBJ2-5, with D possibly being TRBD2 (5 bases). The J call may not be correct, given that the DNA end is closer to TRBJ2-1. Germline lookup yields CDR1 MDHEN and CDR2 SYDVKM. The CDR3 extends over 11 amino acids.